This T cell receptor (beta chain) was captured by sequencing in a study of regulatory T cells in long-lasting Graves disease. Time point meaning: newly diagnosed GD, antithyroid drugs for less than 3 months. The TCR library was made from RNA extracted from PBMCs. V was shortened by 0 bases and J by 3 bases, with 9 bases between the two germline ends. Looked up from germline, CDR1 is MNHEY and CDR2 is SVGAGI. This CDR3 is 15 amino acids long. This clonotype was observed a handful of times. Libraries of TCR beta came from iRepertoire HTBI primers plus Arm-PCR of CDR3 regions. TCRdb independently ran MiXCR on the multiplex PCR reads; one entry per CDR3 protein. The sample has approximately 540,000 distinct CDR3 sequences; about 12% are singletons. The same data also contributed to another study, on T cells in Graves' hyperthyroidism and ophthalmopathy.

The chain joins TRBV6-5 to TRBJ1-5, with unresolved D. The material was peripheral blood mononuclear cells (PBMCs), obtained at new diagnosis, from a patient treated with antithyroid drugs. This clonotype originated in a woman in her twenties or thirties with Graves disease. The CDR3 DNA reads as TGTGCCAGCAGTTACTCGAGGCAGTTCAATCAGCCCCAGCATTTT. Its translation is CASSYSRQFNQPQHF.